This is a list of T cell receptor beta chains from one sample in a study of blood T cell repertoires in COVID-19. Sequencing used immunoSEQ multiplex PCR; TCRdb keeps in-frame clones, though not all of them. The data contain some 360,000 clones, more than 70% of them singletons. What was sequenced was peripheral blood. The source of these receptors is a woman aged 55-69 years with COVID-19, enrolled during active disease. Each CDR3 is given with its conserved first and last residue. The D gene is left open where the match is weak. Size is omitted from some rows. Given values are once, few, many or a class for expanded clones.

V gene	D gene	CDR3 length	clone size	J gene	CDR3 protein	CDR3 DNA
TRBV30	NA	13	NA	TRBJ2-3	CAWSADKPTAGYF	TGTGCCTGGAGTGCAGACAAGCCAACAGCAGGGTATTTT
TRBV19	TRBD2	14	NA	TRBJ2-7	CASSRTSGGYEQYF	TGTGCCAGTAGCCGGACTAGCGGGGGATACGAGCAGTACTTC
TRBV5-1	NA	15	NA	TRBJ2-2	CASSSRGRHTGELFF	TGCGCCAGCAGCTCCAGGGGTCGACACACCGGGGAGCTGTTTTTT
TRBV3-1/TRBV3-2	NA	13	few	TRBJ1-5	CASSQSGNQPQHF	TGTGCCAGCAGCCAATCGGGAAATCAGCCCCAGCATTTT
TRBV5-1	TRBD2	16	NA	TRBJ2-7	CASSLTSTSGGYEQYF	TGCGCCAGCAGCTTGACCTCGACTAGCGGGGGATACGAGCAGTACTTC
TRBV6-6	NA	14	NA	TRBJ1-2	CASSYSSTSGSYTF	TGTGCCAGCAGTTACTCGAGCACGTCCGGGAGCTACACCTTC
TRBV5-3	NA	13	NA	TRBJ1-1	CASTSRRWTEAFF	TGTGCCAGCACTTCTAGGAGGTGGACTGAAGCTTTCTTT
TRBV7-6	NA	14	NA	TRBJ2-7	CASSLGHPHYEQYF	TGTGCCAGCAGCTTGGGACACCCCCACTACGAGCAGTACTTC
TRBV5-4	NA	16	NA	TRBJ1-5	CASSLGGADSNQPQHF	TGTGCCAGCAGCTTGGGGGGCGCCGATAGCAATCAGCCCCAGCATTTT
TRBV6-5	TRBD1	14	NA	TRBJ1-5	CASRLTGGHQPQHF	TGTGCCAGCAGACTGACAGGGGGTCATCAGCCCCAGCATTTT